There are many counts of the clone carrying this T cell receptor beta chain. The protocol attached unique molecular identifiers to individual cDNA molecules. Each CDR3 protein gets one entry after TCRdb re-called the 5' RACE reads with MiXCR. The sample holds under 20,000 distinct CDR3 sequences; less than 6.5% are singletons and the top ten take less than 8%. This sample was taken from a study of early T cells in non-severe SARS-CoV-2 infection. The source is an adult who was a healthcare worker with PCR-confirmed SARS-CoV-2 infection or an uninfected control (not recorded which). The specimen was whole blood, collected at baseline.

DNA for the CDR3: TGTGCCAGCAGCCCCCGGACAGGTTCGTCTTTCTTT. Amino acid sequence: CASSPRTGSSFF. The chain joins TRBV16 to TRBJ1-1, with 7 bases fitting TRBD1. V was clipped by 4 bases and J by 12 bases; unmatched bases: 8. This CDR3 is built from 12 residues. The V gene's germline CDR1 is KGHSY and CDR2 FQNENV.